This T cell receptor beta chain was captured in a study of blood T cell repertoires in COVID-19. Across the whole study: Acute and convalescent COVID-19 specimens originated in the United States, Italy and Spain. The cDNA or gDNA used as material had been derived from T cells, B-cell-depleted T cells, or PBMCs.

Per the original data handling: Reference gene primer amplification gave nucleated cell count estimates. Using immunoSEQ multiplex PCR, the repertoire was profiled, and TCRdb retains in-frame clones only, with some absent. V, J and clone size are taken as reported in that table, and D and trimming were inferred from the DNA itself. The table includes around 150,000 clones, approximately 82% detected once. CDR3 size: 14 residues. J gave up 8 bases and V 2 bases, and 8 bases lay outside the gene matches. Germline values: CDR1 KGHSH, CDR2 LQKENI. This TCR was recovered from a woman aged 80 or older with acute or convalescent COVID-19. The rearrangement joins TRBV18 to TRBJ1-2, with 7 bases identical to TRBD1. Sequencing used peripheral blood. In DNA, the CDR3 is TGTGCCAGCTCACCAGGGGACAGTTTGGGCGGCTACACCTTC. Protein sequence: CASSPGDSLGGYTF.